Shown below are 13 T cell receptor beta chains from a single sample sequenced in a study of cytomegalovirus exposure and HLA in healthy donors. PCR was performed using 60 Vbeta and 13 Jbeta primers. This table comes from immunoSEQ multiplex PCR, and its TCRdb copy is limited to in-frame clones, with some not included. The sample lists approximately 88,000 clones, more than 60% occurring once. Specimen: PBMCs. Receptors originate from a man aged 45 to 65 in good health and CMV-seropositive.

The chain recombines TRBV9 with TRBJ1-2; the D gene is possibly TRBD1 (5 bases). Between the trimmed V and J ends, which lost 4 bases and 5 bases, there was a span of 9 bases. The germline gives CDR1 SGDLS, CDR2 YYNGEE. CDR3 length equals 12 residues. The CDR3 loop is CASSPGVYGYTF. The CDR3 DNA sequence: TGTGCCAGCAGCCCGGGGGTGTATGGCTACACCTTC.

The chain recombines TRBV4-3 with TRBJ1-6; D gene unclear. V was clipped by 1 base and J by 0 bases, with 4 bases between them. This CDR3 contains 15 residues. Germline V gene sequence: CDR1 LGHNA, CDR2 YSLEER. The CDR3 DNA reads TGCGCCAGCAGCCAAGGGAGCTCCTATAATTCACCCCTCCACTTT. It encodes CASSQGSSYNSPLHF.

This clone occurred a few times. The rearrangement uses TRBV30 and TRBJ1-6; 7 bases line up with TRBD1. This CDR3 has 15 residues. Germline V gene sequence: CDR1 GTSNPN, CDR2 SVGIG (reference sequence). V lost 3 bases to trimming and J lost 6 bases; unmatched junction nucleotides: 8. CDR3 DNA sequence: TGTGCCTGGAGCACAGGGGATACGGGTAATTCACCCCTCCACTTT. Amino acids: CAWSTGDTGNSPLHF.

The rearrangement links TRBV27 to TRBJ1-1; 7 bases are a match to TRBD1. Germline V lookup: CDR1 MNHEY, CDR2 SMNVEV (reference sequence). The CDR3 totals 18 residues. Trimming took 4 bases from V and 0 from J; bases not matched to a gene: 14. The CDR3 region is CASSSPVQGSILNTEAFF. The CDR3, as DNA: TGTGCCAGCAGTTCCCCCGTACAGGGGTCAATCTTGAACACTGAAGCTTTCTTT.

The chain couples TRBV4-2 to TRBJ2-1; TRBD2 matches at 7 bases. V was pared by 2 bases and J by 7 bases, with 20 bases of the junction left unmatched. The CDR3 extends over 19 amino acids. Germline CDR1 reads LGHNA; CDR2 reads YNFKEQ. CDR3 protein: CASSQNPSWGGVTVNEQFF. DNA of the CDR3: TGTGCCAGCAGCCAAAATCCGTCCTGGGGGGGGGTCACTGTGAATGAGCAGTTCTTC.

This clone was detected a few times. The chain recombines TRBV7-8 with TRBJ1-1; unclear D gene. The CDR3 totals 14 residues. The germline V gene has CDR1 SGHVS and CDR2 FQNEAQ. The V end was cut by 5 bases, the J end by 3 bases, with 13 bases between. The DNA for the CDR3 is TGTGCCAGCAGCCTAAGGCTGGGAGACACTGAAGCTTTCTTT. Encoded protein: CASSLRLGDTEAFF.

The CDR3 coding sequence is TGCAGCGGTCAAGACAGGGTGGAGAATCAGCCCCAGCATTTT. Translation gives CSGQDRVENQPQHF. This chain links TRBV29-1 with TRBJ1-5, with TRBD1 identical over 7 bases. The germline CDR1 and CDR2 sequences are SQVTM and ANQGSEA. The ends lost 7 bases at V and 4 bases at J; junction bases unmatched: 10. The CDR3 spans 14 residues.

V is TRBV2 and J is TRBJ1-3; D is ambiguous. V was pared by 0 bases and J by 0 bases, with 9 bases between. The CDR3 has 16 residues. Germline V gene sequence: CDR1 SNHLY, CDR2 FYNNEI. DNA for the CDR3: TGTGCCAGCAGTGAAGCTGGGCCGCGCTCTGGAAACACCATATATTTT. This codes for CASSEAGPRSGNTIYF. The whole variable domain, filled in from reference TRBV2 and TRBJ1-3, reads EPEVTQTPSHQVTQMGQEVILRCVPISNHLYFYWYRQILGQKVEFLVSFYNNEISEKSEIFDDQFSVERPDGSNFTLKIRSTKLEDSAMYFCASSEAGPRSGNTIYFGEGSWLTVV.

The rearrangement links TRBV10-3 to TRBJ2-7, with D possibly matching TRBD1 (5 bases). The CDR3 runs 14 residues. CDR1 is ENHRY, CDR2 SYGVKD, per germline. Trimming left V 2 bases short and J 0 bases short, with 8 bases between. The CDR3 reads CAISETGNSYEQYF. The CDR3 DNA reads TGTGCCATCAGTGAGACAGGAAACTCCTACGAGCAGTACTTC.

CDR3 region: CASSLGQAVLGYTF. The CDR3 DNA follows: TGTGCCAGCAGCTTGGGCCAAGCCGTTTTAGGCTACACCTTC. The chain recombines TRBV5-6 with TRBJ1-2; D not certain. CDR1 is SGHDT and CDR2 is YYEEEE in the germline V gene. The CDR3 is made up of 14 amino acids. Trimming took 0 bases from V and 8 from J, leaving 14 bases between them.

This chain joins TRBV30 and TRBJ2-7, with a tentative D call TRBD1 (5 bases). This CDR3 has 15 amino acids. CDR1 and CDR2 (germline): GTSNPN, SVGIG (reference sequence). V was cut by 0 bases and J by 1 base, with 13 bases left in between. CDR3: CAWSVGQGQSYEQYF. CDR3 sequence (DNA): TGTGCCTGGAGTGTAGGTCAGGGCCAATCCTACGAGCAGTACTTC. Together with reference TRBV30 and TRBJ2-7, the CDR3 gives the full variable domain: SQTIHQWPATLVQPVGSPLSLECTVEGTSNPNLYWYRQAAGRGLQLLFYSVGIGQISSEVPQNLSASRPQDRQFILSSKKLLLSDSGFYLCAWSVGQGQSYEQYFGPGTRLTVT.

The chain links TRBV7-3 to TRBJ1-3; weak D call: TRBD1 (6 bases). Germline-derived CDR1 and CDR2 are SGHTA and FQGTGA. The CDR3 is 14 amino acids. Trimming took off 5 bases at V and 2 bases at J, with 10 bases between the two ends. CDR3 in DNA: TGTGCCAGCAGCCCCCAGGGGACTGGAAACACCATATATTTT. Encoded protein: CASSPQGTGNTIYF.

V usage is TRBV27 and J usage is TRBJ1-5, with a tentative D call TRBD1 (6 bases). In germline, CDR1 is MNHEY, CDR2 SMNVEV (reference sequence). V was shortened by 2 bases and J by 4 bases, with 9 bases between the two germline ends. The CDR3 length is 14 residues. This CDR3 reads CASSLRQENQPQHF. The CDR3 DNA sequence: TGTGCCAGCAGTTTACGACAGGAAAATCAGCCCCAGCATTTT.